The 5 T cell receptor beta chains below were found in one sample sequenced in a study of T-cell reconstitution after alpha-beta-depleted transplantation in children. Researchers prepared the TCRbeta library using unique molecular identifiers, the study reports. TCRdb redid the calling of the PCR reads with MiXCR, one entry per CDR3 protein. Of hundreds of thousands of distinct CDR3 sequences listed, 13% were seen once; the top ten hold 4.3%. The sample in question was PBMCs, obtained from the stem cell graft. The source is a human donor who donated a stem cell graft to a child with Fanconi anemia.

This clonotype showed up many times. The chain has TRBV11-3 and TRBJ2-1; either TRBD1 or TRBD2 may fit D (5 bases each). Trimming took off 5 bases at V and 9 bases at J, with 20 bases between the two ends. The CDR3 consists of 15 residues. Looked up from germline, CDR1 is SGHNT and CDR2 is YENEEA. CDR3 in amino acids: CASSGREQVASEQFF. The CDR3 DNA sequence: TGTGCCAGCAGCGGACGGGAACAGGTTGCGAGTGAGCAGTTCTTC.

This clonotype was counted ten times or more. CDR3: CASSPGGDNEQFF. The CDR3 DNA reads as TGCGCCAGCAGCCCGGGGGGCGACAATGAGCAGTTCTTC. The chain uses TRBV5-1 and TRBJ2-1; a possible D gene is TRBD2 (7 bases). This CDR3 is built from 13 residues. CDR1 and CDR2 (germline): SGHRS, YFSETQ. Trimming left V 4 bases short and J 5 bases short, with 10 bases between.

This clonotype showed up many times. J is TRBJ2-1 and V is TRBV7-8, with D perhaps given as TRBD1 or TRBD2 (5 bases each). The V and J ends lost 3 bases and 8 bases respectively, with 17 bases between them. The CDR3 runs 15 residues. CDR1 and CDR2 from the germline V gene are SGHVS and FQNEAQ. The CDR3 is CASSFQQVARDEQFF. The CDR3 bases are TGTGCCAGCAGCTTCCAACAGGTAGCGCGAGATGAGCAGTTCTTC.

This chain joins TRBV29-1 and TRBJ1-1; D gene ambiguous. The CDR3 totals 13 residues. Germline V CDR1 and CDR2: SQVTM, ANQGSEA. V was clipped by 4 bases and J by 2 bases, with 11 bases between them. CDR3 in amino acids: CSVGLGVNTEAFF. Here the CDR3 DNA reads TGCAGCGTTGGGCTCGGGGTAAACACTGAAGCTTTCTTT.

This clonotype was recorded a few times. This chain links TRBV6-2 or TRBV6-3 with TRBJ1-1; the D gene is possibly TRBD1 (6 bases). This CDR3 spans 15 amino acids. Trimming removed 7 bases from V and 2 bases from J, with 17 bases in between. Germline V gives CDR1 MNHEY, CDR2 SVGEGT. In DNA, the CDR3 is TGTGCCAGCACCTCAACAGGGCGGGGTAACACTGAAGCTTTCTTT. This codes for CASTSTGRGNTEAFF.